This entry lists 32 T cell receptor beta chains sequenced from one sample in a study of cytomegalovirus exposure and HLA in healthy donors (dated by TCRdb to 2016 to 2017). The library was obtained by the immunoSEQ multiplex PCR assay. For the multiplex PCR, a mixture combining 60 forward primers for TCR Vbeta segments and 13 reverse primers for TCR Jbeta segments was used. Here the immuneACCESS table is served through TCRdb, limited to in-frame sequences with V and J called. Missing clones are a known gap in these copies; in checked studies unresolved V genes cover under half, and the rest lacks a known reason. This sample comprises about 160,000 clones, approximately 72% of them detected only once. The leading ten clones occupy around 7% of the sample. What was sequenced was PBMCs. The origin of the receptors is a man aged 40-49 years in good health and CMV-seropositive.

The chain couples TRBV7-9 to TRBJ1-1; D is unresolved. Germline V lookup: CDR1 SEHNR, CDR2 FQNEAQ (reference sequence). V lost 6 bases and J 1 base, leaving 6 bases between the germline ends. The CDR3 spans 12 residues. The CDR3 DNA reads as TGTGCCAGCAGGGTAGCGAACACTGAAGCTTTCTTT. Protein: CASRVANTEAFF. Together with reference TRBV7-9 and TRBJ1-1, the CDR3 gives the full variable domain: DTGVSQNPRHKITKRGQNVTFRCDPISEHNRLYWYRQTLGQGPEFLTYFQNEAQLEKSRLLSDRFSAERPKGSFSTLEIQRTEQGDSAMYLCASRVANTEAFFGQGTRLTVV.

This clone has just a few counts. The rearrangement uses TRBV20-1 and TRBJ2-4; 7 positions agree with TRBD2. CDR1 and CDR2 from the germline V gene are DFQATT and SNEGSKA (reference sequence). The CDR3 is made up of 11 amino acids. V trimming: 6 bases; J trimming: 8 bases; junction bases outside the gene matches: 4. The CDR3 coding sequence is TGCAGTGCCGGTACTAGCGACATTCAGTACTTC. Translating gives CSAGTSDIQYF.

The count of this clone is one. The rearrangement uses TRBV30 and TRBJ2-1, with unresolved D. CDR3 length equals 11 residues. V was trimmed by 0 bases and J by 15 bases, leaving 12 bases between them. The germline CDR1 and CDR2 sequences are GTSNPN and SVGIG (reference sequence). The CDR3 DNA reads as TGTGCCTGGAGTGTACTAAGAGAAGGGTTCTTC. Residues: CAWSVLREGFF.

This rearrangement joins TRBV4-3 to TRBJ2-2; 7 nucleotides align to TRBD2. Germline lookup yields CDR1 LGHNA and CDR2 YSLEER. The J segment lost 2 bases and the V segment lost 1 base, leaving 4 bases of the junction unmatched. CDR3 length equals 16 residues. CDR3 loop: CASSQGSGVNTGELFF. The CDR3 bases are TGCGCCAGCAGCCAAGGGAGCGGGGTAAACACCGGGGAGCTGTTTTTT.

The rearrangement uses TRBV9 and TRBJ1-1, with D maybe TRBD1 (6 bases). The V end was cut by 5 bases, the J end by 2 bases, with 10 bases between. Per germline, CDR1 SGDLS and CDR2 YYNGEE. The CDR3 extends over 13 amino acids. The CDR3 DNA is TGTGCCAGCAGACGGGACATCAACACTGAAGCTTTCTTT. Translation: CASRRDINTEAFF.

The chain's CDR3 is CASSRGDRALSGANVLTF. The CDR3 nucleotides are TGTGCCAGCAGCCGGGGGGACAGGGCCCTCTCTGGGGCCAACGTCCTGACTTTC. V and J are TRBV4-2 and TRBJ2-6, with 9 bases aligning to TRBD1. Unmatched junction bases numbered 7, after V lost 4 bases and J lost 0 bases. CDR3 length equals 18 residues. The germline gives CDR1 LGHNA, CDR2 YNFKEQ.

The chain employs TRBV7-2 and TRBJ2-7; D might be TRBD1 (5 bases). The CDR3 consists of 14 residues. Germline V gene data show CDR1 as SGHTA and CDR2 as FQGNSA. V lost 3 bases to trimming and J lost 2 bases, with 11 bases between them. CDR3 coding DNA: TGTGCCAGCAGCTTGTCTAGGGGCGCCTACGAGCAGTACTTC. This codes for CASSLSRGAYEQYF.

The rearrangement joins TRBV19 to TRBJ2-7; D is possibly TRBD2 (6 bases). CDR1 and CDR2 (germline): LNHDA, SQIVND (reference sequence). V was cut by 6 bases and J by 5 bases, with 17 bases left in between. CDR3 length: 14 residues. The CDR3 DNA sequence: TGTGCCAGTAGGGCCCGGGACTGGAGAGACGAGCAGTACTTC. Its protein product is CASRARDWRDEQYF.

The chain uses TRBV18 and TRBJ2-7; D gene uncertain. V dropped 6 bases and J dropped 0 bases, with 6 bases sitting between them. Germline-derived CDR1 and CDR2 are KGHSH and LQKENI. The CDR3 has 12 residues. In nucleotides, the CDR3 is TGTGCCAGCTCGCCTAGCTCCTACGAGCAGTACTTC. This translates into CASSPSSYEQYF.

The V call is TRBV30, the J call TRBJ2-5; tentative D call: TRBD1 (5 bases). The CDR3 has 13 amino acids. Germline CDR1 reads GTSNPN; CDR2 reads SVGIG (reference sequence). The V end lost 3 bases, the J end lost 5 bases, and 13 bases lay between the germline ends. CDR3 in amino acids: CAWSQSGWETQYF. The DNA of the CDR3 is TGTGCCTGGAGCCAGTCAGGGTGGGAGACCCAGTACTTC.

V gene TRBV6-5 combines with J gene TRBJ1-2, with D possibly matching TRBD1 (6 bases). The CDR3 length is 14 residues. V dropped 2 bases and J dropped 4 bases, with 11 bases sitting between them. CDR1 and CDR2 from the germline V gene are MNHEY and SVGAGI. The CDR3, as DNA: TGTGCCAGCAGTTACCGCCAGGGGAGCTATGGCTACACCTTC. It yields the protein CASSYRQGSYGYTF.

The J gene is TRBJ2-5, the V gene TRBV6-1, with D tentatively TRBD1 (6 bases). The J call may be wrong; the DNA end is better matched by TRBJ2-7. The CDR3 runs to 13 residues. Per germline, CDR1 MNHNS and CDR2 SASEGT. CDR3 in DNA: TGTGCCAGCAGTGGTGTAGGGGGAAGCGAGCAGTACTTC. Its translation: CASSGVGGSEQYF.

The CDR3, as DNA: TGTGCCAGCAGTTTCCAGGGGGCTGGGGCCAACGTCCTGACTTTC. It codes for CASSFQGAGANVLTF. The chain carries TRBV27 and TRBJ2-6; 7 nucleotides line up with TRBD1. Trimming took 3 bases from V and 2 from J; bases not matched to a gene: 1. This CDR3 has 15 amino acids. CDR1 is MNHEY, CDR2 SMNVEV, per germline (reference sequence).

The chain uses TRBV6-5 and TRBJ2-7; D may be TRBD2 (5 bases). V was trimmed by 6 bases and J by 5 bases, leaving 17 bases between them. The CDR3 length is 14 residues. Germline V lookup: CDR1 MNHEY, CDR2 SVGAGI. The CDR3 sequence is CASREIRPGNEQYF. The DNA for the CDR3 is TGTGCCAGCAGGGAAATCCGGCCGGGGAACGAGCAGTACTTC.

The rearrangement links TRBV5-1 to TRBJ2-5; D possibly corresponds to TRBD2 (6 bases). The CDR3 has 14 residues. V shed 2 bases and J shed 5 bases, with 13 bases lying between them. Germline V gives CDR1 SGHRS, CDR2 YFSETQ. The CDR3 bases are TGCGCCAGCAGCTTTCAGACTAGTTCGGAGACCCAGTACTTC. It is translated as CASSFQTSSETQYF.

This chain links TRBV12-5 with TRBJ2-5; 8 bases fit TRBD2. The J call may be mistaken, given a closer DNA end match to TRBJ2-7. There are 17 residues in the CDR3. The germline V gene has CDR1 LGHNT and CDR2 FRNRAP. As DNA, the CDR3 is TGTGCTAGTGGTTTGCAGAGTAGCGGGGCCATTTCCTACGAGCAGTACTTC. Amino acids: CASGLQSSGAISYEQYF.

V and J are TRBV29-1 and TRBJ1-2; D not resolved. The germline gives CDR1 SQVTM, CDR2 ANQGSEA. The CDR3 consists of 11 residues. The V gene lost 1 base and the J gene lost 6 bases, with 6 bases spanning the gap. CDR3 loop: CSVEVRDGYTF. The CDR3 nucleotides are TGCAGCGTTGAAGTCCGAGATGGCTACACCTTC.

This clone was recorded a few times. This rearrangement joins TRBV2 to TRBJ2-1; D remains unclear. Trimming removed 6 bases at V and 6 bases at J, with 15 bases between. CDR3 length equals 14 residues. CDR1 SNHLY and CDR2 FYNNEI come from the germline V gene. The CDR3 region is CASRPVRGPNEQFF. The CDR3 bases are TGTGCCAGCAGACCGGTGCGCGGTCCCAATGAGCAGTTCTTC.

The chain has TRBV19 and TRBJ2-2; 8 bases align to TRBD2. This CDR3 region has 16 residues. Per the germline V gene, CDR1 is LNHDA and CDR2 is SQIVND (reference sequence). V shed 8 bases, J shed 5 bases, and the junction held 13 bases outside the gene matches. CDR3 loop: CASGVRSGGVTGELFF. CDR3 in DNA: TGTGCCAGTGGTGTAAGGAGCGGGGGAGTAACCGGGGAGCTGTTTTTT.

In DNA form, the CDR3 reads TGTGCCAGCAGAAACGGACAGCTTGGTCGCAATCAGCCCCAGCATTTT. Protein sequence: CASRNGQLGRNQPQHF. The V and J genes are TRBV27 and TRBJ1-5, with a weak D call TRBD1 (6 bases). This CDR3 comprises 16 residues. The V and J ends lost 6 bases and 2 bases respectively, with 17 bases between them. The V gene's germline CDR1 is MNHEY and CDR2 SMNVEV (reference sequence).

V and J are TRBV5-1 and TRBJ2-3; tentative D call: TRBD1 (5 bases). Germline CDR1 is SGHRS and CDR2 is YFSETQ. This CDR3 comprises 15 residues. V dropped 1 base and J dropped 3 bases, with 12 bases sitting between them. The CDR3: CASSLKNRRTDTQYF. CDR3 nucleotides: TGCGCCAGCAGCTTGAAGAACAGGAGAACAGATACGCAGTATTTT.

The chain joins TRBV7-2 to TRBJ1-4, with D possibly matching TRBD1 (5 bases). The CDR3 length is 15 residues. CDR1 and CDR2 (germline): SGHTA, FQGNSA. Trimming took 5 bases from V and 0 from J, leaving 10 bases between them. CDR3 DNA sequence: TGTGCCAGCAGCGGGACTTCTTCAACTAATGAAAAACTGTTTTTT. Encoded protein: CASSGTSSTNEKLFF.

The chain links TRBV11-2 to TRBJ1-1; perhaps TRBD1 as D (5 bases). CDR1 is SGHAT and CDR2 is FQNNGV in the germline V gene. The V and J ends lost 2 bases and 4 bases respectively, with 17 bases between them. CDR3 length: 16 residues. The DNA for the CDR3 is TGTGCCAGCAGCTTAACCAACAGTCGGGGGGGCACTGAAGCTTTCTTT. This encodes CASSLTNSRGGTEAFF.

The J gene is TRBJ1-1, the V gene TRBV18; weak D call: TRBD1 (5 bases). Trimming stripped 3 bases from V and 7 bases from J, with 12 bases between. The CDR3 contains 13 residues. Germline V lookup: CDR1 KGHSH, CDR2 LQKENI. CDR3 nucleotides: TGTGCCAGCTCACCGCAGGGTAATATTGAAGCTTTCTTT. Its translation is CASSPQGNIEAFF.

Concerning this clone itself: A junction boundary mismatches the germline segment, possibly from a read error. J is TRBJ2-3 and V is TRBV7-9, with TRBD2 as a possible D gene (5 bases). Germline V gene data show CDR1 as SEHNR and CDR2 as FQNEAQ (reference sequence). The CDR3 loop spans 16 amino acids. The CDR3 here is CSSSPPTGKSTDTQYF. CDR3 coding DNA: TGTTCCAGCAGCCCACCGACGGGGAAATCCACAGATACGCAGTATTTT.

V and J are TRBV25-1 and TRBJ1-6; 7 bases agree with TRBD1. The CDR3 spans 15 residues. Germline lookup yields CDR1 MGHDK and CDR2 SYGVNS. V lost 5 bases, J lost 6 bases, and 7 bases stayed unmatched. CDR3 amino acids: CASSSSTGSNSPLHF. DNA for the CDR3: TGTGCCAGCAGTTCCTCGACAGGGAGTAATTCACCCCTCCACTTT.

This clone was found a few times. This sequence joins TRBV19 and TRBJ1-5; 9 bases fit TRBD1. V shed 6 bases, J shed 6 bases, and the junction held 9 bases outside the gene matches. Germline-derived CDR1 and CDR2 are LNHDA and SQIVND (reference sequence). CDR3 length: 15 residues. The CDR3 DNA reads as TGTGCCAGTAGAAAGACAGGGGGATTAAGTCAGCCCCAGCATTTT. Its protein product is CASRKTGGLSQPQHF.

The genes are TRBV7-2 and TRBJ2-3; the D gene is possibly TRBD2 (5 bases). Trimming took 5 bases from V and 4 from J, leaving 10 bases between them. Germline V lookup: CDR1 SGHTA, CDR2 FQGNSA. CDR3 length: 13 amino acids. In nucleotides, the CDR3 is TGTGCCAGCAGCCCCCCCGGGGCAGATACGCAGTATTTT. Protein product: CASSPPGADTQYF.

The chain carries TRBV7-3 and TRBJ2-7; 7 bases line up with TRBD1. Looked up from germline, CDR1 is SGHTA and CDR2 is FQGTGA. CDR3 length: 14 residues. Trimming at V came to 5 bases and at J to 1 base, leaving 5 bases not matched to a gene. The chain's CDR3 is CASSATGSSYEQYF. The CDR3 coding sequence is TGTGCCAGCAGCGCGACAGGGTCTTCCTACGAGCAGTACTTC. The entire variable domain, with the rest obtained from reference TRBV7-3 and TRBJ2-7, is as follows: GAGVSQTPSNKVTEKGKYVELRCDPISGHTALYWYRQSLGQGPEFLIYFQGTGAADDSGLPNDRFFAVRPEGSVSTLKIQRTERGDSAVYLCASSATGSSYEQYFGPGTRLTVT.

To note about this clone: A read error is likely, as this CDR3 ends without the conserved phenylalanine or tryptophan. The chain is built from TRBV6-4 and TRBJ1-2; TRBD1 is a possible D gene (6 bases). Germline CDR1 and CDR2: MRHNA and SNTAGT. CDR3 size: 13 residues. V dropped 3 bases and J dropped 7 bases, with 12 bases sitting between them. In nucleotides, the CDR3 is TGTGCCAGCAGTGAGGAACAGGGTATTGGCTACACCCTC. Protein: CASSEEQGIGYTL.

The genes are TRBV2 and TRBJ1-2, with 7 positions matching TRBD1. The V gene's germline CDR1 is SNHLY and CDR2 FYNNEI. The CDR3 has 13 residues. Unmatched junction bases numbered 4, after V lost 2 bases and J lost 7 bases. The CDR3 nucleotides read TGTGCCAGCAGTGAAAGGGGGCCGTTTGGCTACACCTTC. The encoded protein is CASSERGPFGYTF. The full variable domain, its missing parts supplied by reference TRBV2 and TRBJ1-2, is EPEVTQTPSHQVTQMGQEVILRCVPISNHLYFYWYRQILGQKVEFLVSFYNNEISEKSEIFDDQFSVERPDGSNFTLKIRSTKLEDSAMYFCASSERGPFGYTFGSGTRLTVV.

This clone showed up just once. J is TRBJ2-7 and V is TRBV19; the D is unclear. This CDR3 is 13 amino acids long. Looked up from germline, CDR1 is LNHDA and CDR2 is SQIVND (reference sequence). V gave up 5 bases and J gave up 2 bases, with 10 bases separating them. For the CDR3, the DNA is TGTGCCAGTAGTGTTCAGATCACCTACGAGCAGTACTTC. Its protein is CASSVQITYEQYF.